This T cell receptor beta chain was captured by sequencing in a study of shared clonotypes between healthy human individuals. Whole-study findings and limits: Represented diversity, genetic and exposure-history alike, was limited by few donors. Generally, naive subsets (rather than memory subsets) showed larger estimated richness.

Deletions cut 1 base from V and 2 bases from J, with 12 bases between. The CDR3 loop spans 15 amino acids. From germline, CDR1 is SGHRS and CDR2 YFSETQ. As concerns this clone: What it binds is not known.

Repertoires were generated with immunoSEQ multiplex PCR, while TCRdb's copy carries only in-frame clones and drops some. The sample shows about 1.1 million clones, more than 75% of them seen only once. The donors, all of them Caucasian adults, lived in Nashville, Tennessee. Investigators divided CD4+ cells into CD45RA+ naive and CD45RA-negative memory subsets. The specimen was memory CD4+ T cells from PBMCs. As for subset: CD45RA-negative fraction. This rearrangement joins TRBV5-1 to TRBJ2-5, with a possible D match to TRBD2 (7 bases). This clonotype originated in a man aged 18 to 30 in good health. Some clones in this sample may be carry-over from other donors' samples. The CDR3 loop reads CASSLRGAYQETQYF. The CDR3 region has the DNA TGCGCCAGCAGCTTGCGGGGGGCGTATCAAGAGACCCAGTACTTC.